This TCR beta chain stems from a study of shared clonotypes between healthy human individuals (dated by TCRdb to about 2020). Background on the whole study: A couple of women and a few men aged 18 to 49 years were included in the cohort. Per donor, three plates each were used for CD4 naive and CD4 memory, two for CD8 naive, and one for CD8 memory. The study deeply sequenced blood TCR repertoires of about 5 healthy adults to estimate repertoire size and the extent of clonotype sharing between individuals. To increase sequencing depth and limit assay-specific biases, different laboratories used diverse techniques to prepare libraries and sequence TCR repertoires. Per donor, leukapheresis produced somewhere between about 0.9 and 10 billion PBMCs. General study outcomes and caveats: Sharing across a few donors was observed for around 5% of naive CD4, over 3% of naive CD8, 2.3% of memory CD4, and roughly 0.4% of memory CD8 clonotypes. Larger estimated clonotype richness was generally found for naive subsets than for memory subsets. Compared with non-shared clonotypes, the clonotypes found in all four sorted-subset donors had higher generation probabilities. Even with the large sequencing depth, rarefaction of the sorted-subset datasets indicated that sequencing was incomplete. Sampling was restricted to blood, and TCR repertoires in tissue are likely to differ from TCR repertoires in blood. Based on pairwise subsampling, the degree of clonotype sharing among donors was expected to be affected by sequencing depth. The small number of donors limited the genetic and exposure-history diversity represented.

Comment on this clone: Its antigen target is currently unknown. Base qualities are missing; no much larger clone stands one base away.

Taken from cysteine to phenylalanine, the CDR3 has 14 residues. The retained sequence is limited to the CDR3, 42 bases, with the frame set at the first base. CDR1 SGHVS and CDR2 FQNEAQ are derived from the germline V gene. Cut back by 1 base and 4 bases, the V and J ends lie 10 bases apart. CD8 naive samples were CD45RO-negative cells positively selected for CCR7, giving a CD45RA+CCR7+ population that excluded TemRA cells. The donors were healthy, HIV-negative adults with no recently reported acute infections or vaccinations. Only Caucasian adults living in Nashville, Tennessee, USA were represented among the donors. Blood was obtained by leukapheresis, after which PBMCs were separated by Ficoll-Histopaque density gradient centrifugation and cryopreserved in liquid nitrogen vapor phase. Analytical flow cytometry was used to check the purity and quantity of each magnetically sorted T cell population. From each sorted fraction, genomic DNA was isolated and quantified by UV absorbance on a Nanodrop 2000c.

Using the deep immunoSEQ assay, multiplex PCR amplified TCR CDR3 regions from genomic DNA. Extracted genomic DNA from each cell subset was spread evenly across all wells of several immunoSEQ 96-well plates, with each plate serving as a replicate. For sorted subsets, around 0.2 ug of genomic DNA, equivalent to roughly 30,000 T cell genomes, went into each replicate PCR. Purified libraries were quantified with a Qubit 3.0 fluorometer, sized on a Bioanalyzer 2100, and re-quantified with the KAPA Library Quantification kit. Each immunoSEQ 96-well plate was sequenced on its own single-read 150-cycle Illumina NextSeq 550 flow cell. The authors processed their data as follows. Because the immunoSEQ output included only junctional sequences and no quality scores, the filtering could not be the same as the filtering used for full-length reads. Sequences were annotated with PyIR, a Python wrapper for IgBLAST v1.9, using IMGT germline references to assign V/J genes and CDR3. Reads were removed for weak V/J assignments (E-value above 1e-6), missing CDR3, stop codons, out-of-frame junctions, or ambiguous translated residues. V3J clonotypes were defined by identical inferred V gene, J gene, and CDR3 amino acid sequence. The percentage overlap between two repertoires was calculated by dividing the number of shared unique clonotypes by the size of the smaller repertoire. RTK rarefaction, the Chao1 estimator, and Recon v2.1 estimates of unobserved clonotypes were used to assess repertoire richness. Generation probabilities for all TCRbeta clonotypes obtained by the gDNA method from a handful of donors were computed using OLGA. TCRdb re-hosts the immuneACCESS table, in-frame sequences only. Its copies lack some clones; in the studies checked, an unresolved V gene accounts for under half of them, and the cause for the rest is not known. That table furnishes V, J and clone size, whereas the DNA furnished D and trimming. The sample table contains roughly 590,000 clones; only one count was recorded for nearly 97% of them. Roughly 0.1% of the sample is taken by the ten largest.

The TCR originated in a woman aged 30 to 39 in good health. Sequencing was performed on naive CD8+ T cells sorted from blood. The meaning of the sample's cell subset or site label: CD45RA+CCR7+. The chain is encoded by TRBV7-8 joined to TRBJ1-1; a tentative D match to TRBD1 spans 5 bases. Read as DNA, the sequence is TGTGCCAGCAGCTTAGAAGGGGCCGGCACTGAAGCTTTCTTT. Its protein product is CASSLEGAGTEAFF.